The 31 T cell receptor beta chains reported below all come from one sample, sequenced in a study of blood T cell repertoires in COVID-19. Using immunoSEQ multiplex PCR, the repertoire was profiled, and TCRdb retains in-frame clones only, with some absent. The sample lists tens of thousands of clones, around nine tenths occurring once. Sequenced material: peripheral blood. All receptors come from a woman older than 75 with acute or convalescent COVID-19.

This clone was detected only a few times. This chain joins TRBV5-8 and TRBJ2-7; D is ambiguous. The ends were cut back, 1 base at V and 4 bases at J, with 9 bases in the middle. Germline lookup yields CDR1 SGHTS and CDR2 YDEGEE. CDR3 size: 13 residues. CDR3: CASSLRPRYEQYF. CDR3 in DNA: TGTGCCAGCAGCTTGCGACCTAGATACGAGCAGTACTTC.

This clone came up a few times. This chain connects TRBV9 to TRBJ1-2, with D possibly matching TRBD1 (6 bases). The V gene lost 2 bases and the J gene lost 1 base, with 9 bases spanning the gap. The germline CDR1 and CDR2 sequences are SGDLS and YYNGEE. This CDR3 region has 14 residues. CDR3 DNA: TGTGCCAGCAGCGTGTCACAGGGTAACTATGGCTACACCTTC. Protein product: CASSVSQGNYGYTF.

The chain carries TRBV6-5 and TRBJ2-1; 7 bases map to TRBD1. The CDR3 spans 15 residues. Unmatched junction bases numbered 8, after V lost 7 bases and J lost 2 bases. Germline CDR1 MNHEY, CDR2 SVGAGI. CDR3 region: CASKPRQGPYNEQFF. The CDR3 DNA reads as TGTGCCAGCAAGCCTAGACAGGGACCCTACAATGAGCAGTTCTTC.

The CDR3 reads CGDRVRSDTEAFF. DNA for the CDR3: TGTGGGGACAGGGTGAGATCGGACACTGAAGCTTTCTTT. This sequence joins TRBV2 and TRBJ1-1, with 9 nucleotides matching TRBD1. In germline, CDR1 is SNHLY, CDR2 FYNNEI. This CDR3 region has 13 residues. The full variable domain, its missing parts supplied by reference TRBV2 and TRBJ1-1, is EPEVTQTPSHQVTQMGQEVILRCVPISNHLYFYWYRQILGQKVEFLVSFYNNEISEKSEIFDDQFSVERPDGSNFTLKIRSTKLEDSAMYFCGDRVRSDTEAFFGQGTRLTVV.

CDR3 residues: CASSPRTGETYGYTF. The CDR3 DNA reads TGCGCCAGCAGCCCACGGACAGGGGAGACCTATGGCTACACCTTC. The chain combines TRBV5-1 with TRBJ1-2; 9 positions match TRBD1. The CDR3 spans 15 residues. CDR1 and CDR2 (germline): SGHRS, YFSETQ. V dropped 4 bases and J dropped 4; count of bases not matched to a gene: 8.

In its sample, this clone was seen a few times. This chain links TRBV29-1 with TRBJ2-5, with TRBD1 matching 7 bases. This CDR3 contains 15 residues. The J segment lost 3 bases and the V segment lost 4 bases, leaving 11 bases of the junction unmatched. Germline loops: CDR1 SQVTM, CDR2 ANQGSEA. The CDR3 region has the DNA TGCAGCGTTGTAACAACCGGGACAGCCAAAGAGACCCAGTACTTC. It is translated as CSVVTTGTAKETQYF.

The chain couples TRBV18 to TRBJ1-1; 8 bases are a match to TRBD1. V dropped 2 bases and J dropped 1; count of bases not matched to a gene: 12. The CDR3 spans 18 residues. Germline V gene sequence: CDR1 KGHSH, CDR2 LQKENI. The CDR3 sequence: CASSPETGAVRRNTEAFF. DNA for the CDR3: TGTGCCAGCTCACCAGAGACAGGGGCCGTGAGGAGGAACACTGAAGCTTTCTTT.

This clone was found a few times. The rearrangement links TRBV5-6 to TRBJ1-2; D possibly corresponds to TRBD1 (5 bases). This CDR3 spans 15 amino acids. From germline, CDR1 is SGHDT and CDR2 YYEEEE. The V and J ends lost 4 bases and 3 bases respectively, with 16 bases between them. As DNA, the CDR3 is TGTGCCAGCAGCCCCGGCGGGGCATACCACTATGGCTACACCTTC. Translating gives CASSPGGAYHYGYTF.

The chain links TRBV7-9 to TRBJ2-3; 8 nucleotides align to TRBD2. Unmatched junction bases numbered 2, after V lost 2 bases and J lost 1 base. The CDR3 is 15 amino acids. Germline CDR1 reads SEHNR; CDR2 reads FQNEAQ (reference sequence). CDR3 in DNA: TGTGCCAGCAGCTTACAGCGGGGGCGCACAGATACGCAGTATTTT. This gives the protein CASSLQRGRTDTQYF.

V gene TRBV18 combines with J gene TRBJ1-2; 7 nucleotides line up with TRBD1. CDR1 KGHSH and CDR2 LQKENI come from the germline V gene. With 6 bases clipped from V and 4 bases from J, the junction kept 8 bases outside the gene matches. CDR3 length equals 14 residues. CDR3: CASSPGDSFYGYTF. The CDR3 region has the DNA TGTGCCAGCTCCCCTGGGGACAGTTTCTATGGCTACACCTTC.

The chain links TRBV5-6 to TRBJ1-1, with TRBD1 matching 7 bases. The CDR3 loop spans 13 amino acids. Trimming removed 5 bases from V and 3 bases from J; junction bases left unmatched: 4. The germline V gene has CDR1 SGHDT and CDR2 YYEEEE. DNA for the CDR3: TGTGCCAGCAGAGGGGACAGACACACTGAAGCTTTCTTT. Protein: CASRGDRHTEAFF.

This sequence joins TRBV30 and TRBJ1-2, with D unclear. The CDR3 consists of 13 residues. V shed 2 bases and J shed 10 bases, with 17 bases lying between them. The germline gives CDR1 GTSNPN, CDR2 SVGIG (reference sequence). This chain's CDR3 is CAWSQALTDHYTF. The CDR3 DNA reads TGTGCCTGGAGTCAGGCCCTTACGGATCACTACACCTTC.

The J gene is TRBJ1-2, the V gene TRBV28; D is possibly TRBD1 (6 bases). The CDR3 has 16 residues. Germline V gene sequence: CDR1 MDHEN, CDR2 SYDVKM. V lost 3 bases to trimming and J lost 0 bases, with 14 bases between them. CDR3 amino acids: CASSLGGGGSNYGYTF. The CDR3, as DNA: TGTGCCAGCAGTTTGGGGGGGGGCGGCTCTAACTATGGCTACACCTTC.

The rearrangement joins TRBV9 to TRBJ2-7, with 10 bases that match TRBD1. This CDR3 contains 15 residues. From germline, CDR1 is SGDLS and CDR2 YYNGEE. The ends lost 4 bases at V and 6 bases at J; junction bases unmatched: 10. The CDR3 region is CASSPQGTGEGEQYF. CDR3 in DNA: TGTGCCAGCAGCCCGCAAGGGACAGGGGAAGGCGAGCAGTACTTC.

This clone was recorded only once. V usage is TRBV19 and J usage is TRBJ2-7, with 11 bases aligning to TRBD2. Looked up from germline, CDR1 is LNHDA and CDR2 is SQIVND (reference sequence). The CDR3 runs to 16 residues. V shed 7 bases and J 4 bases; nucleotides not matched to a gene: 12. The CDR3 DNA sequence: TGTGCCAGTACCCCCCGCGGAGCTAGCGGGGGGTACGAGCAGTACTTC. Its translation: CASTPRGASGGYEQYF.

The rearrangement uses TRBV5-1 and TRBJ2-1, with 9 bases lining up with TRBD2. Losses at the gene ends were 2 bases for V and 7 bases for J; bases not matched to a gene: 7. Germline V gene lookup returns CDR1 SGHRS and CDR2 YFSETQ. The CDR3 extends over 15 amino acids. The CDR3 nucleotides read TGCGCCAGCAGCTTTCTTAGCGGGAGTTGGAATGAGCAGTTCTTC. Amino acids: CASSFLSGSWNEQFF.

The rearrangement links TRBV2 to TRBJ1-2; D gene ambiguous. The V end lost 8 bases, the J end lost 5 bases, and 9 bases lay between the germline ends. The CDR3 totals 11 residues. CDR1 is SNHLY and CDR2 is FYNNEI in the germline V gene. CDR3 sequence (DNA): TGTGCCAGCCGCCGGGGATATGGCTACACCTTC. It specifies CASRRGYGYTF.

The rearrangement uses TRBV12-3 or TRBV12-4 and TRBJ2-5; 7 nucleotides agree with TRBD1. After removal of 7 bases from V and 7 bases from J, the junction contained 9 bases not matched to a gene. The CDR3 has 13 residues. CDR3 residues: CASNQGVDGTQYF. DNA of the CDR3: TGTGCCAGCAACCAGGGGGTTGATGGGACCCAGTACTTC.

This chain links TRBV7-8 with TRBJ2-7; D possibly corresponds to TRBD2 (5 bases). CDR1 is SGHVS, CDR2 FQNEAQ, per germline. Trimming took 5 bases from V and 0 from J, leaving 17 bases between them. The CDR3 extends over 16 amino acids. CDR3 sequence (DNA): TGTGCCAGCAGCGGACTGCTCGGGTCCCTCTCCTACGAGCAGTACTTC. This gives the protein CASSGLLGSLSYEQYF.

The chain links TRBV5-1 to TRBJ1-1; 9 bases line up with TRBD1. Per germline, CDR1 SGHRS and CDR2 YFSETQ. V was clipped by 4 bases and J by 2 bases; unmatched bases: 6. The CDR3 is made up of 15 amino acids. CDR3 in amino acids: CASSRVQGANTEAFF. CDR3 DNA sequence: TGCGCCAGCAGCAGAGTACAGGGGGCAAACACTGAAGCTTTCTTT.

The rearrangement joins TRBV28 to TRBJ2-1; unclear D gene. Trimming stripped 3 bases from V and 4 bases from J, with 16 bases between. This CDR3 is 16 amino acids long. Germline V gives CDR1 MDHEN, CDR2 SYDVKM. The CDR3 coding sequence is TGTGCCAGCAGTTTGTCAGGCCTGGCTCGGTACAATGAGCAGTTCTTC. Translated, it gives CASSLSGLARYNEQFF.

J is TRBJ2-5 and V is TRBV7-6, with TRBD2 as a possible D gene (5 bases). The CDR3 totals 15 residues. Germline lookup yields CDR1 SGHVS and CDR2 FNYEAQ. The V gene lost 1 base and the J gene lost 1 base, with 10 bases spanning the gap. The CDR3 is CASSLDLGGQETQYF. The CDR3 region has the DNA TGTGCCAGCAGCTTAGATCTAGGAGGCCAAGAGACCCAGTACTTC.

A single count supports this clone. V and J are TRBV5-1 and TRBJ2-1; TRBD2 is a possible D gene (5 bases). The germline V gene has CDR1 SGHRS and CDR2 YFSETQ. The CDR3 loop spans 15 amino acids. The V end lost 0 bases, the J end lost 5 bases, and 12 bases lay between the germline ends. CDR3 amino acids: CASSLEVGANNEQFF. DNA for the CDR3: TGCGCCAGCAGCTTGGAGGTGGGAGCGAACAATGAGCAGTTCTTC. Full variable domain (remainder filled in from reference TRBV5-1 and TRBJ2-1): KAGVTQTPRYLIKTRGQQVTLSCSPISGHRSVSWYQQTPGQGLQFLFEYFSETQRNKGNFPGRFSGRQFSNSRSEMNVSTLELGDSALYLCASSLEVGANNEQFFGPGTRLTVL.

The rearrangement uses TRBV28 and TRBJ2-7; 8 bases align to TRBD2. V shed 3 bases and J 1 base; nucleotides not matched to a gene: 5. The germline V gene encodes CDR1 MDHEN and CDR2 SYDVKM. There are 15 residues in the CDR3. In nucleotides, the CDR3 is TGTGCCAGCAGTTTGGCGGGGGGCGCTTCCTACGAGCAGTACTTC. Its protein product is CASSLAGGASYEQYF.

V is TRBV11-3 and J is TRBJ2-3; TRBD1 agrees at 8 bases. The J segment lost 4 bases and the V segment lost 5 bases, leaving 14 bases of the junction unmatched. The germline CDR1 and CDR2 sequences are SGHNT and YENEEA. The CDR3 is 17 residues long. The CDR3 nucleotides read TGTGCCAGCAGCCCATTTCAAGGACAGGGAGCGGCAGATACGCAGTATTTT. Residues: CASSPFQGQGAADTQYF.

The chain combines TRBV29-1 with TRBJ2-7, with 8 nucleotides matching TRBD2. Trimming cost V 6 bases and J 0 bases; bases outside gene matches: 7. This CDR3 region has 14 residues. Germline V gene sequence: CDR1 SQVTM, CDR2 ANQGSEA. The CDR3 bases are TGCAGCGTCAAACTAGCGGTAGACTCCTACGAGCAGTACTTC. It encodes CSVKLAVDSYEQYF.

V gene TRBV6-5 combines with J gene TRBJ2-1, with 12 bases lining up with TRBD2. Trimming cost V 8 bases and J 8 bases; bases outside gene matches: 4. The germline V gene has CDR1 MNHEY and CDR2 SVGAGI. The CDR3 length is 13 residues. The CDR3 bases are TGTGCCAGCTGGACTAGCGGGACTCATGAGCAGTTCTTC. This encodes CASWTSGTHEQFF.

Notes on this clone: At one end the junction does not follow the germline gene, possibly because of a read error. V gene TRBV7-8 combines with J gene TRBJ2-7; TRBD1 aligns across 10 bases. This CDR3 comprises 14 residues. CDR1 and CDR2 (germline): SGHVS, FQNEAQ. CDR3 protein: CASSLQPRQGAVDF. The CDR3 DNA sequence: TGTGCCAGCAGCCTTCAACCTCGACAGGGGGCGGTTGACTTC.

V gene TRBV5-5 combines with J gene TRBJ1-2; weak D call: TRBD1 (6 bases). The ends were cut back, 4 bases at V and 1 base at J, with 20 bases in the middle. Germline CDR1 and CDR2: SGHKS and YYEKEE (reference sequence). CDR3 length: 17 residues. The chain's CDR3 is CASSPTGHILNNYGYTF. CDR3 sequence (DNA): TGTGCCAGCAGCCCAACGGGACATATACTTAATAACTATGGCTACACCTTC.

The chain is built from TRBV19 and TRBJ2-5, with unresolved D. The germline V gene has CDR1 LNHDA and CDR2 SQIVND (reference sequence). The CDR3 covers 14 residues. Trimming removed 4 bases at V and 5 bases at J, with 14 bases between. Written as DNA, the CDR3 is TGTGCCAGTAGTACCCCCCCGTCTGTGGAGACCCAGTACTTC. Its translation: CASSTPPSVETQYF.

The CDR3, as DNA: TGTGCCAGCAGCCCCTGGGGTAGCGGGGGTTACAGGAATGAGCAGTTCTTC. It yields the protein CASSPWGSGGYRNEQFF. The rearrangement uses TRBV7-3 and TRBJ2-1, with 9 bases matching TRBD2. The CDR3 runs to 17 residues. V dropped 5 bases and J dropped 7; count of bases not matched to a gene: 15. Germline CDR1 SGHTA, CDR2 FQGTGA.